These 26 T cell receptor beta chains came from one sample sequenced in a study of T cell clonality in common variable immunodeficiency (dated by TCRdb to between 2014 and 2017). Library generation was performed with the immunoSEQ multiplex PCR assay. TCRdb stores this immuneACCESS table with in-frame sequences only. Part of the clones is absent; in the studies checked, under half of the shortfall reflects unresolved V genes, and no reason is known for the rest. This sample has some 52,000 clones, none of them a singleton. In total, the top ten clones hold nearly 3.5% of the sample. The sample was peripheral blood mononuclear cells. Receptors originate from a person aged 18 to 70 in good health.

This clone was recorded at least ten times. The CDR3 end is not reached by the read, which stops 3 residues before it; the germline J gene fills it in. V gene TRBV20-1 combines with J gene TRBJ2-3; 7 nucleotides agree with TRBD2. Germline CDR1 reads DFQATT; CDR2 reads SNEGSKA (reference sequence). Germline trimming cut 6 bases from V and 7 bases from J; bases unmatched to any gene: 7. The CDR3 contains 12 residues. The CDR3 loop reads CSARAGLNTQYF. The sequenced CDR3 bases are TGCAGTGCGCGAGCGGGGTTAAATACG.

This clone was counted many times. From the germline J gene comes the end of the CDR3, since the read stops 3 residues before it. This chain links TRBV20-1 with TRBJ2-5; 7 bases align to TRBD2. CDR1 and CDR2 (germline): DFQATT, SNEGSKA (reference sequence). The junction had 11 bases not matched to a gene; V was cut back by 6 bases and J by 4 bases. The CDR3 runs to 14 residues. CDR3 in amino acids: CSAKRGVRGETQYF. The sequenced part of the CDR3 DNA is TGCAGTGCCAAACGGGGGGTTCGGGGAGAGACC.

CDR3 region: CASSIQSNEQFF. Partial CDR3 DNA: TGTGCCAGTAGTATACAGAGCAATGAG. V is TRBV19 and J is TRBJ2-1, with no clear D. The CDR3 is cut off 3 residues early in the read; its end comes from the germline J gene. CDR1 LNHDA and CDR2 SQIVND come from the germline V gene (reference sequence). V gave up 2 bases and J gave up 6 bases, with 5 bases separating them. This CDR3 has 12 amino acids. Drawing the rest from reference TRBV19 and TRBJ2-1, the complete variable domain is DGGITQSPKYLFRKEGQNVTLSCEQNLNHDAMYWYRQDPGQGLRLIYYSQIVNDFQKGDIAEGYSVSREKKESFPLTVTSAQKNPTAFYLCASSIQSNEQFFGPGTRLTVL.

Turning to this clone: The missing CDR3 end, 3 residues past where the read stops, is filled in from the germline J gene. The chain recombines TRBV7-2 with TRBJ1-2; D unresolved. Germline CDR1 reads SGHTA; CDR2 reads FQGNSA. The CDR3 loop spans 14 amino acids. The sequenced CDR3 bases are TGTGCCAGCAGCTTAGGGTCTCGAGACTACGAC. This codes for CASSLGSRDYD. The full-length CDR3 reads as CASSLGSRDYDYTF.

The sample holds many counts of this clone. The read ends 3 residues shy of where the CDR3 ends; the end is completed using the germline J gene. The genes are TRBV7-8 and TRBJ2-3; a weak D match, TRBD2 (5 bases). CDR3 size: 13 residues. Germline loops: CDR1 SGHVS, CDR2 FQNEAQ. The ends were cut back, 1 base at V and 5 bases at J, with 7 bases in the middle. The covered CDR3 bases are TGTGCCAGCAGCTTAGGCGCGGGAGATACG. Amino acid sequence: CASSLGAGDT. The whole CDR3 protein reads CASSLGAGDTQYF.

This clone was seen many times. The CDR3 goes on 3 residues after the read ends, and that part is filled in from the germline J gene. The chain links TRBV5-1 to TRBJ2-5; 15 bases fit TRBD2. Losses at the gene ends were 4 bases for V and 5 bases for J; bases not matched to a gene: 6. The CDR3 loop spans 16 amino acids. Germline assignment: CDR1 SGHRS and CDR2 YFSETQ. Partial CDR3 DNA: TGCGCCAGCAGCGCTAGAGGACTAGCGGGAGGGGAGACC. Protein sequence: CASSARGLAGGET. The complete CDR3 protein is CASSARGLAGGETQYF.

Note on this clone: The read gets to within 3 residues of the CDR3 end, and the germline J gene fills in the rest. This chain joins TRBV11-2 and TRBJ1-2, with 7 positions matching TRBD1. Germline-derived CDR1 and CDR2 are SGHAT and FQNNGV. J gave up 5 bases and V 5 bases, and 11 bases lay outside the gene matches. The CDR3 loop spans 15 amino acids. The sequenced part of the CDR3 DNA is TGTGCCAGCAGCGAACCGGGACAGCAATTTTATGGC. This encodes CASSEPGQQFYG. The full CDR3 is CASSEPGQQFYGYTF.

This clone was detected only a few times. The read gets to within 3 residues of the CDR3 end, and the germline J gene fills in the rest. The genes are TRBV2 and TRBJ2-7; 10 positions match TRBD2. The length of the CDR3 is 17 residues. Trimming removed 6 bases from V and 4 bases from J; junction bases left unmatched: 15. Per the germline V gene, CDR1 is SNHLY and CDR2 is FYNNEI. The CDR3 loop reads CASSQGASGSKSYEQYF. The CDR3 DNA, read in part, is TGTGCCAGCAGCCAAGGAGCTAGCGGGAGTAAGTCATACGAG.

This clone was seen many times. With the read ending 3 residues before the CDR3 end, the germline J gene is used to fill in that end. The chain uses TRBV7-2 and TRBJ2-1; D is undetermined. Trimming cost V 5 bases and J 3 bases, with 11 bases left between them. This CDR3 comprises 14 residues. Germline-derived CDR1 and CDR2 are SGHTA and FQGNSA. The DNA read from the CDR3 is TGTGCCAGCAGCATCGACACGTACTACAATGAG. Translated: CASSIDTYYNE. The full-length CDR3 reads as CASSIDTYYNEQFF.

This clone was picked up a small number of times. The sequence runs out 3 residues before the end of the CDR3; the remainder is reconstructed from the germline J gene. This chain links TRBV7-9 with TRBJ1-3; TRBD1 matches 8 bases. Germline trimming cut 8 bases from V and 2 bases from J; bases unmatched to any gene: 5. The germline V gene encodes CDR1 SEHNR and CDR2 FQNEAQ (reference sequence). The length of the CDR3 is 14 residues. CDR3 protein: CASGPTGAGNTIYF. Partial CDR3 DNA: TGTGCCAGCGGCCCGACAGGGGCTGGAAACACC.

This clone was seen repeatedly, ten times or more. Read data end 3 residues before the CDR3 end; the end is taken from the germline J gene. V gene TRBV20-1 combines with J gene TRBJ2-3; 11 nucleotides align to TRBD2. The CDR3 consists of 15 residues. The junction had 9 bases not matched to a gene; V was cut back by 5 bases and J by 5 bases. Germline assignment: CDR1 DFQATT and CDR2 SNEGSKA (reference sequence). The covered CDR3 bases are TGCAGTGCTCTATCCCTAGCGGGAGGTGGAGATACG. Its translation is CSALSLAGGGDT. The complete CDR3 reads CSALSLAGGGDTQYF.

At least ten counts were recorded for this clone. Coverage ceases 3 residues before the CDR3 finishes, and the germline J gene fills in the end. The rearrangement joins TRBV2 to TRBJ2-7; 7 bases align to TRBD1. The CDR3 is 13 residues long. Germline CDR1 and CDR2: SNHLY and FYNNEI. Unmatched junction bases numbered 5, after V lost 7 bases and J lost 2 bases. Partial CDR3 DNA: TGTGCCAGCAAAGGGGGCGGAACCTACGAG. It codes for CASKGGGTYE. The whole CDR3 is CASKGGGTYEQYF.

Ten or more counts support this clone. The read finishes 3 residues shy of the CDR3 end, and the germline J gene is used to complete it. The rearrangement uses TRBV20-1 and TRBJ1-1; TRBD1 matches at 7 bases. The CDR3 sequence is 16 residues long. Germline V gives CDR1 DFQATT, CDR2 SNEGSKA (reference sequence). J was trimmed by 3 bases and V by 5 bases; bases with no gene match: 15. CDR3: CSAVPGTARQDTEAFF. The CDR3 DNA, read in part, is TGCAGTGCTGTCCCCGGGACAGCGAGACAAGACACTGAA.

This clone was counted at least ten times. The read comes to an end 3 residues before the CDR3 does, leaving the germline J gene to fill in the end. This chain joins TRBV19 and TRBJ2-2; 10 nucleotides align to TRBD2. The germline V gene has CDR1 LNHDA and CDR2 SQIVND (reference sequence). This CDR3 has 16 amino acids. V lost 3 bases and J lost 4; bases outside the gene matches: 5. The DNA read from the CDR3 is TGTGCCAGTAGTATCCTAGCGGGAGTCCGCACCGGGGAG. Amino acids: CASSILAGVRTGE. The full-length CDR3 reads as CASSILAGVRTGELFF.

This clone was counted many times. The observed sequence ends 3 residues before the CDR3 terminus, with the missing tail filled in from the germline J gene. The chain links TRBV6-2 or TRBV6-3 to TRBJ1-2; TRBD1 matches 7 bases. CDR3 size: 15 residues. The germline V gene has CDR1 MNHEY and CDR2 SVGEGT. With V trimmed by 4 bases and J by 4 bases, 9 bases remained unmatched. This chain's CDR3 is CASSSREGGAYGYTF. CDR3 DNA, as far as it was read: TGTGCCAGCAGTTCCCGGGAAGGGGGCGCCTATGGC.

This clone was observed at least ten times. The read halts 3 residues ahead of the CDR3 end, with the missing end drawn from the germline J gene. The V gene is TRBV5-1, the J gene TRBJ2-5; no reliable D call. Trimming cost V 0 bases and J 1 base, with 10 bases left between them. This CDR3 has 15 residues. Germline V gives CDR1 SGHRS, CDR2 YFSETQ. CDR3 bases read: TGCGCCAGCAGCTTGGAGGCAGGCCCCCAAGAGACC. Its protein product is CASSLEAGPQET. The entire CDR3 sequence reads CASSLEAGPQETQYF.

This clone came up a few times. From the germline J gene comes the end of the CDR3, since the read stops 3 residues before it. V is TRBV5-6 and J is TRBJ2-5, with D perhaps TRBD1 (5 bases). CDR1 SGHDT and CDR2 YYEEEE come from the germline V gene. CDR3 length: 14 amino acids. Trimming left V 5 bases short and J 4 bases short, with 15 bases between. The CDR3: CASRLRGGLETQYF. The CDR3 bases that were read are TGTGCCAGCAGGCTTAGGGGCGGTTTAGAGACC. Filled out from reference TRBV5-6 and TRBJ2-5, the complete variable domain reads DAGVTQSPTHLIKTRGQQVTLRCSPKSGHDTVSWYQQALGQGPQFIFQYYEEEERQRGNFPDRFSGHQFPNYSSELNVNALLLGDSALYLCASRLRGGLETQYFGPGTRLLVL.

In its sample, this clone was seen a few times. The read terminates 3 residues ahead of where the CDR3 ends, so the germline J gene completes it. The chain couples TRBV2 to TRBJ2-3; 11 nucleotides align to TRBD1. V was pared by 7 bases and J by 4 bases, with 7 bases of the junction left unmatched. The CDR3 has 15 residues. Per germline, CDR1 SNHLY and CDR2 FYNNEI. The covered CDR3 bases are TGTGCCAGCAAGGGGGACAGGGGGTGGGCAGATACG. Its protein product is CASKGDRGWADT. The full CDR3 sequence reads CASKGDRGWADTQYF. The complete variable domain, with remaining parts taken from reference TRBV2 and TRBJ2-3, reads EPEVTQTPSHQVTQMGQEVILRCVPISNHLYFYWYRQILGQKVEFLVSFYNNEISEKSEIFDDQFSVERPDGSNFTLKIRSTKLEDSAMYFCASKGDRGWADTQYFGPGTRLTVL.

This clone was seen at least ten times. The CDR3 goes on 3 residues after the read ends, and that part is filled in from the germline J gene. The chain carries TRBV20-1 and TRBJ2-5; 8 bases are a match to TRBD1. Germline CDR1 DFQATT, CDR2 SNEGSKA (reference sequence). Trimming cost V 1 base and J 6 bases; bases outside gene matches: 10. The CDR3 contains 15 residues. CDR3 amino acids: CSARGGQGAWQTQYF. The covered CDR3 bases are TGCAGTGCTAGAGGTGGTCAGGGGGCCTGGCAGACC.

This clone was seen many times. Read coverage stops 3 residues before the CDR3 terminus; the germline J gene supplies the remainder. The chain recombines TRBV10-3 with TRBJ2-3; 9 nucleotides line up with TRBD2. Germline V gene sequence: CDR1 ENHRY, CDR2 SYGVKD. The V and J ends lost 6 bases and 1 base, in that order; junction bases with no gene match: 5. The CDR3 sequence is 15 residues long. The CDR3 bases that were read are TGTGCCATCAGACCCCCTAGCGGGGGCACAGATACG. Translated: CAIRPPSGGTDT. The complete CDR3 sequence is CAIRPPSGGTDTQYF.

This clone appeared many times. The sequenced CDR3 bases are TGTGCCATCAGTGAGTCCACAGGGGCTTACGATCAGCCC. Translating gives CAISESTGAYDQP. The full CDR3 is CAISESTGAYDQPQHF. The chain couples TRBV10-3 to TRBJ1-5; 7 bases are shared with TRBD1. The CDR3 end falls 3 residues outside the read, so it is completed with the germline J gene. The trim removed 0 bases at V and 5 bases at J, leaving 7 bases unmatched. This CDR3 is built from 16 residues. Germline V gene lookup returns CDR1 ENHRY and CDR2 SYGVKD.

This clone occurred a few times. This sequence may be a read error, since a much larger clone differs from it by one base. The read stops 3 residues short of the end of the CDR3; the missing end is completed from the germline J gene. J is TRBJ2-2 and V is TRBV19; 7 nucleotides agree with TRBD1. The CDR3 runs 14 residues. Germline values: CDR1 LNHDA, CDR2 SQIVND (reference sequence). The part of the CDR3 DNA that was read is TGTGCCAGTAGTATGACAGGGTGGGATGAAAAG. Amino acid sequence: CASSMTGWDEK. The complete CDR3 protein is CASSMTGWDEKLFF.

This clone was seen repeatedly, ten times or more. The sequenced fragment ends 3 residues before the CDR3 boundary, so the rest is inferred from the germline J gene. The V call is TRBV9, the J call TRBJ2-3, with D possibly TRBD2 on 5 matching bases. CDR3 length: 16 amino acids. Per the germline V gene, CDR1 is SGDLS and CDR2 is YYNGEE. Trimming stripped 0 bases from V and 2 bases from J, with 13 bases between. CDR3 bases read: TGTGCCAGCAGCGTAGGTGAGAGAGGGTTCACAGATACG. The encoded protein is CASSVGERGFTDT. The complete CDR3 protein is CASSVGERGFTDTQYF.

Of note for this clone: Coverage ceases 3 residues before the CDR3 finishes, and the germline J gene fills in the end. This rearrangement joins TRBV30 to TRBJ1-3; D uncertain. Germline V gene data show CDR1 as GTSNPN and CDR2 as SVGIG (reference sequence). The CDR3 is made up of 15 amino acids. Trimming pared 3 bases from V and 4 bases from J, leaving 16 bases between. Partial CDR3 DNA: TGTGCCTGGAGCCTCGCGGATGGCTACGGAAACACC. Protein sequence: CAWSLADGYGNT. The whole CDR3 region reads CAWSLADGYGNTIYF.

Remarks on this clone: Sequence at one end of the junction differs from germline and may be a read error. The read is 3 residues too short to cover the CDR3 end, so that end is filled in from the germline J gene. Within the sample, other DNA sequences also encode this same CDR3. The chain uses TRBV7-9 and TRBJ1-6; D remains ambiguous. Germline CDR1 and CDR2: SEHNR and FQNEAQ (reference sequence). The CDR3 runs 14 residues. This CDR3 reads CASSLVDNNSPLHF. The sequenced CDR3 bases are TGCGCCAGCAGCTTAGTAGACAATAATTCACCC. Full variable domain (rest looked up from reference TRBV7-9 and TRBJ1-6): DTGVSQNPRHKITKRGQNVTFRCDPISEHNRLYWYRQTLGQGPEFLTYFQNEAQLEKSRLLSDRFSAERPKGSFSTLEIQRTEQGDSAMYLCASSLVDNNSPLHFGNGTRLTVT.

This clone was found many times. The CDR3 end lies 3 residues beyond the end of the read and is filled in from the germline J gene. The genes are TRBV19 and TRBJ2-5, with 7 bases matching TRBD2. V was clipped by 5 bases and J by 5 bases; unmatched bases: 8. Germline V lookup: CDR1 LNHDA, CDR2 SQIVND (reference sequence). This CDR3 is 14 amino acids long. CDR3 amino acids: CASSPWEGLETQYF. CDR3 DNA (partial): TGTGCCAGTAGTCCCTGGGAGGGGTTGGAGACC.